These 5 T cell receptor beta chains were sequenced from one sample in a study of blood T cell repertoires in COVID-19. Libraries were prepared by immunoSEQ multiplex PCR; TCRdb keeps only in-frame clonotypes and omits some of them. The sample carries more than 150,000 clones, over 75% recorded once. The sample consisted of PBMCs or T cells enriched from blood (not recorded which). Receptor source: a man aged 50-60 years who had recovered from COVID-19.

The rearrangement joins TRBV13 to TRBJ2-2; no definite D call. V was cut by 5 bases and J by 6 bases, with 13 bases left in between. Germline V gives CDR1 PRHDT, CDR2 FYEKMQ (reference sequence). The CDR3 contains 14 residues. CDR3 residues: CASSPPRIAGELFF. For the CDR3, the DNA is TGTGCCAGCAGCCCCCCCCGTATAGCCGGGGAGCTGTTTTTT. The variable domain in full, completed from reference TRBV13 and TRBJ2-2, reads AAGVIQSPRHLIKEKRETATLKCYPIPRHDTVYWYQQGPGQDPQFLISFYEKMQSDKGSIPDRFSAQQFSDYHSELNMSSLELGDSALYFCASSPPRIAGELFFGEGSRLTVL.

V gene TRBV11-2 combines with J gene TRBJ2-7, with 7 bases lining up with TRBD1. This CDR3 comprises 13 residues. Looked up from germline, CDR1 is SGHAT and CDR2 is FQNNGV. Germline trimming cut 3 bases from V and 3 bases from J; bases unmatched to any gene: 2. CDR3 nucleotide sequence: TGTGCCAGCAGCTTCCCAGGGGGCTACGAGCAGTACTTC. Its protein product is CASSFPGGYEQYF.

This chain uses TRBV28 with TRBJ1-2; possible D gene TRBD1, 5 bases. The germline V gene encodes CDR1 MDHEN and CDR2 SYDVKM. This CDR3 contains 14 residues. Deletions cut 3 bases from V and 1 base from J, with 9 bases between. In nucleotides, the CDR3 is TGTGCCAGCAGTTTGGGGCAGATTAACTATGGCTACACCTTC. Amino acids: CASSLGQINYGYTF.

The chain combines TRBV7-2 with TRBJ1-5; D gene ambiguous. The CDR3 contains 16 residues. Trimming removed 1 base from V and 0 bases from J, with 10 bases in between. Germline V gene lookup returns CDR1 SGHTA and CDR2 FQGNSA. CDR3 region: CASSLGSVISNQPQHF. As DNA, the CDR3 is TGTGCCAGCAGCTTAGGATCGGTGATTAGCAATCAGCCCCAGCATTTT.

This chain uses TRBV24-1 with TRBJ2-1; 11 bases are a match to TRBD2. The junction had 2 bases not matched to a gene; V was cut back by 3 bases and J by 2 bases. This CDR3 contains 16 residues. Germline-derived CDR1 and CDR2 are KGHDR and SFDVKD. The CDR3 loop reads CATSDTTSGTYNEQFF. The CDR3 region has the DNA TGTGCCACCAGTGATACGACTAGCGGGACCTACAATGAGCAGTTCTTC.